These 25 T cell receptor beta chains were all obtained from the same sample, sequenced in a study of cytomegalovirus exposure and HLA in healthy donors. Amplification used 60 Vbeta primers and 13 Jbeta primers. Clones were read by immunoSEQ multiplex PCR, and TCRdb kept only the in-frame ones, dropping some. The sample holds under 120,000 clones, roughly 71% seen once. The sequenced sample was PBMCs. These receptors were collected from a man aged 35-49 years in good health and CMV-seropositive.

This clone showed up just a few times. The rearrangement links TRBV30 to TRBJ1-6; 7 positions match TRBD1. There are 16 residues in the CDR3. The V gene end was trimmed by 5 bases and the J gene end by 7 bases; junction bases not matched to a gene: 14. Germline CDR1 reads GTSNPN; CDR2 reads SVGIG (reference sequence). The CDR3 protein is CAWGAKGAPDNSPLHF. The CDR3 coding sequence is TGTGCCTGGGGGGCGAAGGGGGCGCCGGACAATTCACCCCTCCACTTT.

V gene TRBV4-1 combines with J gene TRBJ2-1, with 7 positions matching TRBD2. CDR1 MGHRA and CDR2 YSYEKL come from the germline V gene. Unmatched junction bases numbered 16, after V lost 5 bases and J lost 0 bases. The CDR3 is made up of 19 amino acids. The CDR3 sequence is CASSSPGLTSASSYNEQFF. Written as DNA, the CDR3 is TGCGCCAGCAGCTCCCCAGGGCTCACTAGCGCTAGCTCCTACAATGAGCAGTTCTTC.

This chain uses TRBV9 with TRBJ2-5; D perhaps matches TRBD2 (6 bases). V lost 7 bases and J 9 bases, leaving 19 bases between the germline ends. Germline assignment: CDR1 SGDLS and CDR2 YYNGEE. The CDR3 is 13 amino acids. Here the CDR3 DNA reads TGTGCCAGCGCCGGGGGAGCGGAGGGGTCCCAGTACTTC. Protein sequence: CASAGGAEGSQYF.

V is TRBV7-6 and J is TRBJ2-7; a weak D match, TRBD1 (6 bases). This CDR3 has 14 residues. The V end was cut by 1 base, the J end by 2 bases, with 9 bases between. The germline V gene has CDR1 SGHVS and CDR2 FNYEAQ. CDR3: CASSLEAGAYEQYV. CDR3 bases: TGTGCCAGCAGCTTAGAGGCAGGGGCCTACGAGCAGTACGTC.

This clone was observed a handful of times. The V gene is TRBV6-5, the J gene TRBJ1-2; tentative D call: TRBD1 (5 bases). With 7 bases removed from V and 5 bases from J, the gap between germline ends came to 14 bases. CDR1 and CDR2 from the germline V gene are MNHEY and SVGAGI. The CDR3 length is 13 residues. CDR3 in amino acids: CASNERGEYGYTF. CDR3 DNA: TGTGCCAGCAACGAACGGGGGGAGTATGGCTACACCTTC.

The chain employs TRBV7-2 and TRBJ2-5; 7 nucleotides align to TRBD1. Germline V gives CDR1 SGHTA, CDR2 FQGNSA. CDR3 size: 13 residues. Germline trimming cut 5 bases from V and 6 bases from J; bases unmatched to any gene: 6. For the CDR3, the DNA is TGTGCCAGCAGCCATGGACAGGAGAAGACCCAGTACTTC. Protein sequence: CASSHGQEKTQYF.

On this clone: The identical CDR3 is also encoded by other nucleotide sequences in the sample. The DNA for the CDR3 is TGCAGCGCTGGGGGCGTCCGACAGTACACAGATACGCAGTATTTT. Residues: CSAGGVRQYTDTQYF. J is TRBJ2-3 and V is TRBV29-1; a possible D gene is TRBD1 (6 bases). V dropped 7 bases and J dropped 2 bases, with 19 bases sitting between them. Germline CDR1 reads SQVTM; CDR2 reads ANQGSEA. The CDR3 spans 15 residues.

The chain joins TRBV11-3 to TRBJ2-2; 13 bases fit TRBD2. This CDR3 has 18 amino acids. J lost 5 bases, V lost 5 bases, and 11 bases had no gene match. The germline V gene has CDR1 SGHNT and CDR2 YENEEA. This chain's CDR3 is CASSTKGLAGIKTGELFF. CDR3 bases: TGTGCCAGCAGCACAAAGGGACTAGCGGGAATAAAAACCGGGGAGCTGTTTTTT.

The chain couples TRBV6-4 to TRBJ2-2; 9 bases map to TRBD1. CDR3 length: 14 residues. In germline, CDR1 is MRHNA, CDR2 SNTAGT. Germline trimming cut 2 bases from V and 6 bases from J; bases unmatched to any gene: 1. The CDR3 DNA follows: TGTGCCAGCAGTGACAGGACAGGGGCCGGGGAGCTGTTTTTT. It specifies CASSDRTGAGELFF.

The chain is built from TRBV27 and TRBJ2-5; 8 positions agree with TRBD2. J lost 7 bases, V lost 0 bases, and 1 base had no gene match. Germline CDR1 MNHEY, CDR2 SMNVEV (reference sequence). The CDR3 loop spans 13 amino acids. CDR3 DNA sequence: TGTGCCAGCAGTTTATCCCGGGAGGGGACCCAGTACTTC. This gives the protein CASSLSREGTQYF.

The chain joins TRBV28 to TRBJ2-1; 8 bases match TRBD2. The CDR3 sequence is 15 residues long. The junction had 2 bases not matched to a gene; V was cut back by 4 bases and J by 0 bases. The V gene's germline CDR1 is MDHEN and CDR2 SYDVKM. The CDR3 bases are TGTGCCAGCAGTTCCGGGGGGGGCTCCTACAATGAGCAGTTCTTC. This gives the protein CASSSGGGSYNEQFF.

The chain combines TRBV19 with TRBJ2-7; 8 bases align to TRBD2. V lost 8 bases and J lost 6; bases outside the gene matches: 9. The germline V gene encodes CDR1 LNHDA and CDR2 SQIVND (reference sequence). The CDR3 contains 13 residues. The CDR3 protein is CASSGTRSSEQYF. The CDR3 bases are TGTGCCAGTTCCGGGACTAGATCGAGCGAGCAGTACTTC.

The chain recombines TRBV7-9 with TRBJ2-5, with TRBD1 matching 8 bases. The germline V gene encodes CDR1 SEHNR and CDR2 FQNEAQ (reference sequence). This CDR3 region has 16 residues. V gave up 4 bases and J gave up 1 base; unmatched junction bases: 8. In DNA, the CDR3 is TGTGCCAGCAGCTCCCCAGGGGGCGGTACCCAAGAGACCCAGTACTTC. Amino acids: CASSSPGGGTQETQYF.

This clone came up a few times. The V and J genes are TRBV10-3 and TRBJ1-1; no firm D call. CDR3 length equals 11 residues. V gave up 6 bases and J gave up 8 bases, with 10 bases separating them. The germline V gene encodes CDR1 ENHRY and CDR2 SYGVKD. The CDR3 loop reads CAIRIESEAFF. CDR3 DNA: TGTGCCATCAGGATAGAATCCGAAGCTTTCTTT.

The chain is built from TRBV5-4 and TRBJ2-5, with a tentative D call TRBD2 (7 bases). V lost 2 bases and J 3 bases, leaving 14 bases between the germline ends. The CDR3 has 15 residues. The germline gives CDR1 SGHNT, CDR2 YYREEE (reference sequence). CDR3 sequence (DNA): TGTGCCAGCAGCTTCGGGGGGCTAGGTAAAGAGACCCAGTACTTC. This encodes CASSFGGLGKETQYF.

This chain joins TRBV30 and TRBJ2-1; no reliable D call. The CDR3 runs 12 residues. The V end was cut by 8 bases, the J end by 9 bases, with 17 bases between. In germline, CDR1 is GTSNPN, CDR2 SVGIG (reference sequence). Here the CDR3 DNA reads TGTGCCGGCGACACGGTATTAGGTGAGCAGTTCTTC. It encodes CAGDTVLGEQFF. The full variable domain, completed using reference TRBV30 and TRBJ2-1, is SQTIHQWPATLVQPVGSPLSLECTVEGTSNPNLYWYRQAAGRGLQLLFYSVGIGQISSEVPQNLSASRPQDRQFILSSKKLLLSDSGFYLCAGDTVLGEQFFGPGTRLTVL.

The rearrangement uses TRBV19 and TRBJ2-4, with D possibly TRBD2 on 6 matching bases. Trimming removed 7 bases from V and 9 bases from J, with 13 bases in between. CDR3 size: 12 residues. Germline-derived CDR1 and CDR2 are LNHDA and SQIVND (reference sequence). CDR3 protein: CASTGVWGIQYF. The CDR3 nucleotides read TGTGCCAGTACGGGGGTATGGGGCATTCAGTACTTC.

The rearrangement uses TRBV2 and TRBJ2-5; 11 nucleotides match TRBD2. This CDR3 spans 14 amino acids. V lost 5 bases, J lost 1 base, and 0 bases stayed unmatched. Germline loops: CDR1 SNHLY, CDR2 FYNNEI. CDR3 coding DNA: TGTGCCAGCAGTCTAGCGGGAGGCCAAGAGACCCAGTACTTC. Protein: CASSLAGGQETQYF.

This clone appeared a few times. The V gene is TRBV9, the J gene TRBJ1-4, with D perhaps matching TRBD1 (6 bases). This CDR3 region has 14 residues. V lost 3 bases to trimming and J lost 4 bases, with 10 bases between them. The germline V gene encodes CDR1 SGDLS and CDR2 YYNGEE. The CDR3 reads CASSEEGGNEKLFF. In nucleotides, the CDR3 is TGTGCCAGCAGCGAAGAAGGGGGTAATGAAAAACTGTTTTTT. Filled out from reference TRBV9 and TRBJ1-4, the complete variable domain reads DSGVTQTPKHLITATGQRVTLRCSPRSGDLSVYWYQQSLDQGLQFLIQYYNGEERAKGNILERFSAQQFPDLHSELNLSSLELGDSALYFCASSEEGGNEKLFFGSGTQLSVL.

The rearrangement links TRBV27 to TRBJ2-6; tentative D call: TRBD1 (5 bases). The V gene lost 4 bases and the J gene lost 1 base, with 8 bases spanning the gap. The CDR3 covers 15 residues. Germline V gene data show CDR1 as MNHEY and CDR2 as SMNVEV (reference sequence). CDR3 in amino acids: CASSYTGSGANVLTF. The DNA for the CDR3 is TGTGCCAGCAGTTATACAGGATCTGGGGCCAACGTCCTGACTTTC. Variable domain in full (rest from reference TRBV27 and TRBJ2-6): EAQVTQNPRYLITVTGKKLTVTCSQNMNHEYMSWYRQDPGLGLRQIYYSMNVEVTDKGDVPEGYKVSRKEKRNFPLILESPSPNQTSLYFCASSYTGSGANVLTFGAGSRLTVL.

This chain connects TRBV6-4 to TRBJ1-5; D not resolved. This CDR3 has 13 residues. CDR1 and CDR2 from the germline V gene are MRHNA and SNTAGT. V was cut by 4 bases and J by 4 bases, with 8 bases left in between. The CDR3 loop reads CASSVGPNQPQHF. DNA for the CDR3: TGTGCCAGCAGTGTTGGGCCGAATCAGCCCCAGCATTTT.

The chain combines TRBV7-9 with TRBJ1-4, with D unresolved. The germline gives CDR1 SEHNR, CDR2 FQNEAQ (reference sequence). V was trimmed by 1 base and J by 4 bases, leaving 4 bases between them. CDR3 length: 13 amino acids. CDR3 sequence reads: CASSLGDNEKLFF. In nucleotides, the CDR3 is TGTGCCAGCAGCTTAGGCGATAATGAAAAACTGTTTTTT.

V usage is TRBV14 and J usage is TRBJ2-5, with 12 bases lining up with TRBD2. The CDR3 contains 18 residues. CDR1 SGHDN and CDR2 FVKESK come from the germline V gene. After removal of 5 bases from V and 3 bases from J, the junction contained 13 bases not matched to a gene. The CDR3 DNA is TGTGCCAGCAGCGCCGGACTAGCGGGACCATGGGGTAAAGAGACCCAGTACTTC. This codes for CASSAGLAGPWGKETQYF.

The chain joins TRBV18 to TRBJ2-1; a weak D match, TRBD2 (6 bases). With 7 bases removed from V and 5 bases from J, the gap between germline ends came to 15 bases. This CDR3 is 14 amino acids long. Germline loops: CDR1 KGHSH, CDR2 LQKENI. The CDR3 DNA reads TGTGCCAGCTTAGAGACTAGTACGAACAATGAGCAGTTCTTC. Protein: CASLETSTNNEQFF.

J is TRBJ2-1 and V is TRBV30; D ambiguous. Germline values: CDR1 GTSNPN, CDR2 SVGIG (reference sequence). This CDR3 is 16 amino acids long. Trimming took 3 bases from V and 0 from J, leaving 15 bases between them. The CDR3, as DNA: TGTGCCTGGAGCCTAGAATATAGCCTCTCCTACAATGAGCAGTTCTTC. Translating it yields CAWSLEYSLSYNEQFF.